The TCR beta chain under discussion was sequenced for a study of shared T cell receptors in the human thymus. Sequenced by immunoSEQ multiplex PCR; TCRdb stores in-frame clones only, minus some. The repertoire consists of about 660,000 clones, with approximately 87% occurring once and the leading ten covering 0.0095% to 0.012%. The same sample was also used in a study of human thymus T cells. Per that study: Healthy Finnish infants undergoing corrective surgery for congenital heart defects were the donors. Corrective cardiac operations yielded the resected thymus tissue. Within thymic and blood repertoires, V and J gene usage appeared to be biased. There were highly overlapping thymic repertoires among unrelated individuals, as related research reported.

The sequence was obtained from a boy younger than two with a congenital heart defect. Source material: thymocytes.

The CDR3 coding sequence is TGTGCCACCAGCAGAACAGCTCCGGGACAGGGTGGGGAGACCCAGTACTTC. Translated, it gives CATSRTAPGQGGETQYF. The chain links TRBV15 to TRBJ2-5, with 9 bases lining up with TRBD1. The V gene's germline CDR1 is LNHNV and CDR2 YYDKDF (reference sequence). This CDR3 spans 17 amino acids. Trimming cost V 2 bases and J 5 bases; bases outside gene matches: 12.